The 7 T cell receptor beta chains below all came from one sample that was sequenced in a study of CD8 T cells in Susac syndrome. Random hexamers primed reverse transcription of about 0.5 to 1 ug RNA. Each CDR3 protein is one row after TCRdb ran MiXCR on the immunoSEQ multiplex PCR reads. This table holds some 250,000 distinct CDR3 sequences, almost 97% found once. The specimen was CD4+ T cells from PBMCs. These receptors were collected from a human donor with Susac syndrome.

CDR3 amino acids: CAWSTGYEQYF. CDR3 coding DNA: TGTGCCTGGTCCACAGGGTACGAGCAGTACTTC. The chain recombines TRBV30 with TRBJ2-7; D perhaps matches TRBD1 (6 bases). The CDR3 spans 11 residues. Germline CDR1 and CDR2: GTSNPN and SVGIG (reference sequence). Trimming cost V 5 bases and J 4 bases, with 9 bases left between them.

CDR3: CASRPGQGFNEQFF. CDR3 nucleotide sequence: TGTGCCAGCAGACCGGGACAGGGCTTCAATGAGCAGTTCTTC. The chain combines TRBV25-1 with TRBJ2-1; 9 bases line up with TRBD1. CDR3 length: 14 amino acids. Looked up from germline, CDR1 is MGHDK and CDR2 is SYGVNS. Trimming took 6 bases from V and 6 from J; bases not matched to a gene: 6. Looking up the rest from reference TRBV25-1 and TRBJ2-1 gives the full variable domain: EADIYQTPRYLVIGTGKKITLECSQTMGHDKMYWYQQDPGMELHLIHYSYGVNSTEKGDLSSESTVSRIRTEHFPLTLESARPSHTSQYLCASRPGQGFNEQFFGPGTRLTVL.

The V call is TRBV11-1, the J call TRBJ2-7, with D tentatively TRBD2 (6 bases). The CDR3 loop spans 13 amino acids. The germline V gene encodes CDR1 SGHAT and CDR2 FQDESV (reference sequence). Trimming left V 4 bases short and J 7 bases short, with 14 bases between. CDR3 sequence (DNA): TGTGCCAGCAGCTCAGGACTACTCCTAGAGCAGTACTTC. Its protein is CASSSGLLLEQYF.

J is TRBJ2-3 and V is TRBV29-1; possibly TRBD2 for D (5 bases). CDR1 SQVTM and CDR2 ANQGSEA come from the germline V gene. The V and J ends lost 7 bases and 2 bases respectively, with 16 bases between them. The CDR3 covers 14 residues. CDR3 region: CSGRLGRDTDTQYF. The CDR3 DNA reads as TGCAGCGGTCGTTTGGGGAGAGACACAGATACGCAGTATTTT.

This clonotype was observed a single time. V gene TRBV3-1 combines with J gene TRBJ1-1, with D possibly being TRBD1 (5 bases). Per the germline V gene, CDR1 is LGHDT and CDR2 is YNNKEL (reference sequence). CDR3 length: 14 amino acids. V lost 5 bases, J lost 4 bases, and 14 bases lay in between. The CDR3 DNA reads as TGTGCCAGCAGCTCGCGCTTAAGGGGCACTGAAGCTTTCTTT. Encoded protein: CASSSRLRGTEAFF. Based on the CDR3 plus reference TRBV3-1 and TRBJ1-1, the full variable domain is DTAVSQTPKYLVTQMGNDKSIKCEQNLGHDTMYWYKQDSKKFLKIMFSYNNKELIINETVPNRFSPKSPDKAHLNLHINSLELGDSAVYFCASSSRLRGTEAFFGQGTRLTVV.

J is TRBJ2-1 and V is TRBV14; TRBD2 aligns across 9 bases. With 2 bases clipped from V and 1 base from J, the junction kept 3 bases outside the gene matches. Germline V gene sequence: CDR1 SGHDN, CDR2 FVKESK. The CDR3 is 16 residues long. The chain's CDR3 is CASSQLAGGSYNEQFF. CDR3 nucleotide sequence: TGTGCCAGCAGCCAACTGGCGGGAGGGTCCTACAATGAGCAGTTCTTC.

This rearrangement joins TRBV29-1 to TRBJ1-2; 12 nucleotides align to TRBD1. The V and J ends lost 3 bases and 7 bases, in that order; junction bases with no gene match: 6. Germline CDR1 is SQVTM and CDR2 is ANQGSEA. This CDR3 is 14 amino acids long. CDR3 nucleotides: TGCAGCGTTGAGACGGGACAGGGGGCCGCTGGCTACACCTTC. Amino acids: CSVETGQGAAGYTF.